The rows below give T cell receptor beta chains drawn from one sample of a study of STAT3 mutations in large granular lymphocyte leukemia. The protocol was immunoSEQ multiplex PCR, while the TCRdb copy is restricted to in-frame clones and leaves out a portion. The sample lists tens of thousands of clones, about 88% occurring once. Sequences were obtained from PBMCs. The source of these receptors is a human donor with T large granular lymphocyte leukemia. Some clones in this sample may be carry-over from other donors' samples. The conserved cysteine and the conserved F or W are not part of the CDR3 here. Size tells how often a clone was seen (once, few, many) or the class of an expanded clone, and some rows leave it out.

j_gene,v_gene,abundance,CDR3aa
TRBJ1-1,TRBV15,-,ATSSVRQATEAF
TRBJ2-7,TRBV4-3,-,ASSQGVSWRKDPRYEQY
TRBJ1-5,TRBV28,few,ASSREQGVQPQH
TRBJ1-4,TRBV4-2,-,ASSQDLLGEKLF
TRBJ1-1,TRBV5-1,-,ASSPGQGSEAF
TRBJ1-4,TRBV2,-,ASQTVTNEKLF
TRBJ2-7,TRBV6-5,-,ASSYRGNDEQY
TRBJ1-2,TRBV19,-,ASSAARLSGGYT
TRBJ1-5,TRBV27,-,ASSLGNQPQH
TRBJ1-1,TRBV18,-,ASSPITGEAF
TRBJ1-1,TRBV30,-,AWSEQGNTEAF
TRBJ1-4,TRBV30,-,AWTVNTDRGLF
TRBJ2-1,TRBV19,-,ASTRGGSSYNEQF
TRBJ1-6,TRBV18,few,ASSMQGDNSPLH
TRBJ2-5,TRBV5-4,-,ASSSLTGPETQY
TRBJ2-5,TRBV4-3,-,ASSQVAPGETQY
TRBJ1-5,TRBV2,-,ASSEGGQGAGGNQPQH
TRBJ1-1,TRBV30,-,AWRYSSSTEAF
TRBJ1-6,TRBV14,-,ASSQVGTLH
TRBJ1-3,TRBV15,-,ATSRDNPLERDTIY
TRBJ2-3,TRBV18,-,ASSTYLGTTSTDTQY
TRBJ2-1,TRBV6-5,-,ASSRGGPVNEQF
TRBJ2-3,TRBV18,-,ASSPVGDTQY
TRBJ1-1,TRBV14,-,ASSVQPGNTEAF
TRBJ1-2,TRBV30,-,ASGILYYGYT
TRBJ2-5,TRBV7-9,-,ASSLDTQETQY
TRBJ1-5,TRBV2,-,ASRVEGAQPQH
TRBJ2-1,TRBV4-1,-,ASSLLGGYNEQF
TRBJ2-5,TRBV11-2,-,ASSLIGRQETQY
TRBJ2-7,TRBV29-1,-,SVSGTPYEQY
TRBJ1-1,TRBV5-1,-,ASSSSPGYTEAF
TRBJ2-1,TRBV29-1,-,SVGRTGGAFNEQF
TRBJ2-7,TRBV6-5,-,ASSYRWEQY
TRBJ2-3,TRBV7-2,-,ASSRQGGDTQY
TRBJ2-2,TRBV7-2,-,ASSTPDRGNTGELF
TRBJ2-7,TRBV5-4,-,ASSLAQSSYEQY
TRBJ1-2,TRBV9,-,ASSVEEGPVYGYT
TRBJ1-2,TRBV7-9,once,ASSLGQANYGYT
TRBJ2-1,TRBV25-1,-,ASSWGALGEQF
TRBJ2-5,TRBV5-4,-,ASKWDRAQETQY
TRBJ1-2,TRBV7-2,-,ASSLSRSHYGYT
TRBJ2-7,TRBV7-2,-,ASSLDGSYEQY
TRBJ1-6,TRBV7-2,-,ASSFWGLNSPLH
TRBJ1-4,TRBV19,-,ASSVRRRAQKLF